These T cell receptor beta chains were read from a single sample in a study of blood T cell repertoires in COVID-19. The method was immunoSEQ multiplex PCR; TCRdb's version includes in-frame clones alone and lacks a portion of them. This repertoire shows roughly 250,000 clones, approximately 84% found once; its top ten account for around 0.97%. Sequencing was performed on peripheral blood. The receptors derive from a man aged 40-55 years with acute or convalescent COVID-19. CDR3s include the opening cysteine and the closing phenylalanine or tryptophan. A D gene is named only where the DNA matches it firmly. Rows may omit the clone size; those that give it use once, few, many or a size class.

j_call,v_call,d_call,clone_size,cdr3_aa,cdr3_nt
TRBJ1-2,TRBV18,NA,NA,CASSPFREDHYTF,TGTGCCAGCTCACCCTTCCGGGAAGATCACTACACCTTC
TRBJ1-2,TRBV5-6,TRBD1,NA,CASSQTGRERSGYGYTF,TGTGCCAGCAGTCAGACAGGGCGCGAGCGCAGTGGCTATGGCTACACCTTC
TRBJ1-2,TRBV5-1,NA,NA,CASSPNPTGTHGYTF,TGCGCCAGCAGCCCCAACCCTACCGGGACACATGGCTACACCTTC
TRBJ2-7,TRBV7-9,NA,NA,CASSSEGYEQYF,TGTGCCAGCAGCTCAGAGGGCTACGAGCAGTACTTC
TRBJ2-4,TRBV6-6,TRBD1,NA,CAAGQGDKNIQYF,TGTGCCGCAGGACAGGGGGACAAAAACATTCAGTACTTC
TRBJ1-3,TRBV7-9,NA,NA,CASSGGFGNTIYF,TGTGCCAGCAGCGGGGGGTTTGGAAACACCATATATTTT
TRBJ2-7,TRBV6-5,NA,NA,CASSYTSAGSYEQYF,TGTGCCAGCAGTTACACTTCGGCAGGGTCCTACGAGCAGTACTTC
TRBJ1-5,TRBV18,TRBD1,NA,CASSPGTGGNQPQHF,TGTGCCAGCTCACCGGGGACAGGCGGGAATCAGCCCCAGCATTTT
TRBJ1-6,TRBV5-6,NA,NA,CASSQDTGNNSPLHF,TGTGCCAGCAGCCAAGATACAGGGAATAATTCACCCCTCCACTTT
TRBJ1-1,TRBV18,TRBD1,NA,CASSVTGSNTEAFF,TGTGCCAGCTCCGTGACAGGGTCTAACACTGAAGCTTTCTTT
TRBJ1-1,TRBV7-9,NA,NA,CASSLFGEAFF,TGTGCCAGCAGCTTATTCGGGGAAGCTTTCTTT
TRBJ1-5,TRBV5-6,TRBD1,NA,CASSLQGSNQPQHF,TGTGCCAGCAGCCTACAGGGGAGCAATCAGCCCCAGCATTTT
TRBJ1-1,TRBV10-3,TRBD1,NA,CAIRQGATSTEAFF,TGTGCCATCAGACAGGGGGCGACGTCCACTGAAGCTTTCTTT
TRBJ2-6,TRBV10-1,NA,NA,CASSVSRGANVLTF,TGCGCCAGCAGTGTTAGCCGTGGGGCCAACGTCCTGACTTTC
TRBJ2-3,TRBV6-1,TRBD2,NA,CASSDRTRSDTQYF,TGTGCCAGCAGTGACCGGACTAGAAGCGATACGCAGTATTTT
TRBJ1-2,TRBV19,TRBD1,once,CASTPDRGLRDRANYGYTF,TGTGCCAGTACTCCTGACCGAGGCCTCCGGGACAGAGCTAACTATGGCTACACCTTC
TRBJ2-2,TRBV24-1,NA,NA,CATRFSRELFF,TGTGCCACCAGATTTAGTCGGGAGCTGTTTTTT
TRBJ1-2,TRBV28,NA,NA,CASSPDFNYGYTF,TGTGCCAGCAGTCCGGACTTTAACTATGGCTACACCTTC
TRBJ1-1,TRBV5-1,NA,few,CASSLASQRNTEAFF,TGCGCCAGCAGCTTGGCCTCGCAGCGGAACACTGAAGCTTTCTTT
TRBJ2-1,TRBV5-4,TRBD1,NA,CASSGGQGRNEQFF,TGTGCCAGCAGCGGTGGACAGGGGAGGAATGAGCAGTTCTTC
TRBJ1-2,TRBV5-4,NA,NA,CASSFAGYNYGYTF,TGTGCCAGCAGCTTTGCCGGTTATAACTATGGCTACACCTTC
TRBJ1-2,TRBV10-1,TRBD1,NA,CASSRTGVAGYTF,TGCGCCAGCAGTAGGACAGGAGTGGCTGGCTACACCTTC
TRBJ1-6,TRBV3-1/TRBV3-2,TRBD1,NA,CASSQVRTGVVLLHF,TGTGCCAGCAGCCAAGTCAGGACAGGGGTAGTACTCCTCCACTTT
TRBJ1-6,TRBV7-9,NA,few,CASSPDGGNNSPLHF,TGTGCCAGCAGCCCGGACGGAGGCAATAATTCACCCCTCCACTTT
TRBJ1-4,TRBV30,NA,once,CAWREGPSPNEKLFF,TGTGCCTGGCGGGAGGGGCCCAGCCCAAATGAAAAACTGTTTTTT
TRBJ1-5,TRBV19,NA,NA,CASSIGYSNQPQHF,TGTGCCAGTAGTATCGGTTATAGCAATCAGCCCCAGCATTTT
TRBJ1-5,TRBV7-2,NA,NA,CASSLRGQPQHF,TGTGCCAGCAGCTTAAGAGGTCAGCCCCAGCATTTT
TRBJ2-7,TRBV10-3,NA,NA,CAINPTGQKAYEQYF,TGTGCCATCAATCCCACCGGACAGAAAGCCTACGAGCAGTACTTC
TRBJ2-7,TRBV5-1,NA,NA,CASSSPGQKTYEQYF,TGCGCCAGCAGCTCGCCCGGACAGAAGACCTACGAGCAGTACTTC
TRBJ1-5,TRBV5-3,TRBD1,NA,CARSLRKRQGSNQPQHF,TGTGCCAGAAGCCTACGTAAGAGACAGGGGAGCAATCAGCCCCAGCATTTT
TRBJ2-7,TRBV19,NA,NA,CASSQGASWEQYF,TGTGCCAGTAGTCAGGGCGCCTCGTGGGAGCAGTACTTC
TRBJ2-1,TRBV7-3,NA,NA,CASSLRAVDEQFF,TGTGCCAGCAGCTTAAGAGCTGTCGATGAGCAGTTCTTC
TRBJ1-1,TRBV12-5,NA,few,CASGSFVTEAFF,TGTGCTAGTGGTTCCTTCGTAACTGAAGCTTTCTTT
TRBJ2-3,TRBV20-1,NA,NA,CSVLNTDTQYF,TGCAGTGTACTTAACACAGATACGCAGTATTTT
TRBJ2-3,TRBV10-1,TRBD2,NA,CASSRTSGGTDTQYF,TGCGCCAGCAGTAGGACTAGCGGGGGCACAGATACGCAGTATTTT
TRBJ1-1,TRBV19,NA,NA,CASSIGQPLDTEAFF,TGTGCCAGTAGTATTGGACAGCCTCTGGACACTGAAGCTTTCTTT
TRBJ2-7,TRBV6-5,TRBD1,NA,CASSYHRDRGYEQYF,TGTGCCAGCAGTTACCACAGGGACAGGGGTTACGAGCAGTACTTC
TRBJ1-2,TRBV19,NA,few,CASSIRGDSAQLQGYTF,TGTGCCAGTAGTATACGCGGGGATTCGGCCCAACTTCAGGGCTACACCTTC
TRBJ2-6,TRBV10-3,NA,once,CAISRQVSSGANVLTF,TGTGCCATTTCCCGACAGGTGAGCTCTGGGGCCAACGTCCTGACTTTC
TRBJ2-7,TRBV29-1,NA,NA,CSVTFVRGYEQYF,TGCAGCGTTACGTTTGTCAGGGGTTACGAGCAGTACTTC
TRBJ1-1,TRBV19,NA,NA,CATSAARGNTEAFF,TGTGCCACCTCGGCTGCCAGGGGGAACACTGAAGCTTTCTTT
TRBJ1-6,TRBV21-1,NA,NA,CASKRGSSYNSPLHF,TGTGCCAGCAAACGAGGGAGCTCCTATAATTCACCCCTCCACTTT
TRBJ2-1,TRBV19,TRBD1,NA,CASSIWDRGGMVEQFF,TGTGCCAGTAGTATATGGGACAGGGGAGGGATGGTAGAGCAGTTCTTC
TRBJ2-3,TRBV27,TRBD2,NA,CASMIAGSTDTQYF,TGTGCCAGCATGATAGCGGGGAGCACAGATACGCAGTATTTT
TRBJ1-2,TRBV5-8,NA,NA,CASSFATSNYGYTF,TGTGCCAGCAGCTTCGCGACTTCGAACTATGGCTACACCTTC
TRBJ2-7,TRBV5-4,NA,NA,CASSNGGRETYEQYF,TGTGCCAGCAGCAACGGGGGGCGGGAGACCTACGAGCAGTACTTC
TRBJ1-4,TRBV4-3,NA,NA,CASSLESGTGEKLFF,TGCGCCAGCAGCCTAGAATCAGGTACCGGTGAAAAACTGTTTTTT
TRBJ2-5,TRBV28,NA,NA,CASSQRDIQETQYF,TGTGCCAGCAGTCAACGGGACATACAAGAGACCCAGTACTTC
TRBJ1-6,TRBV6-4,NA,NA,CASSDTQTGPLHF,TGTGCCAGCAGTGACACCCAGACAGGTCCCCTCCACTTT
TRBJ2-1,TRBV14,NA,once,CASSQDIGSEQFF,TGTGCCAGCAGCCAAGATATTGGTAGTGAGCAGTTCTTC
TRBJ1-1,TRBV5-1,NA,NA,CASSLAGGNTEAFF,TGCGCCAGCAGCTTGGCCGGGGGGAACACTGAAGCTTTCTTT
TRBJ1-1,TRBV5-6,TRBD1,NA,CASVRDRRNTEAFF,TGTGCCAGCGTAAGGGACAGGCGGAACACTGAAGCTTTCTTT
TRBJ1-2,TRBV7-8,NA,once,CASSPPERGYTF,TGTGCCAGCAGCCCCCCAGAACGTGGCTACACCTTC
TRBJ1-6,TRBV28,TRBD1,NA,CASVGTDNSPLHF,TGTGCCAGCGTTGGGACAGATAATTCACCCCTCCACTTT
TRBJ1-5,TRBV6-5,NA,NA,CASWTGNQPQHF,TGTGCCAGCTGGACGGGGAATCAGCCCCAGCATTTT
TRBJ1-2,TRBV9,TRBD1,NA,CASSAGTGGPYGYTF,TGTGCCAGCAGCGCCGGGACAGGGGGCCCCTATGGCTACACCTTC
TRBJ1-4,TRBV28,NA,NA,CASRPGIKVEKLFF,TGTGCCAGCAGGCCAGGGATTAAAGTAGAAAAACTGTTTTTT
TRBJ1-2,TRBV30,NA,few,CAWVGVYYGYTF,TGTGCCTGGGTCGGGGTCTACTATGGCTACACCTTC
TRBJ1-1,TRBV5-1,NA,NA,CASSLAQANTEAFF,TGCGCCAGCAGCTTGGCACAGGCGAACACTGAAGCTTTCTTT
TRBJ1-1,TRBV19,TRBD1,few,CASSPRDRRTEAFF,TGTGCCAGTAGTCCCCGGGACAGGAGGACTGAAGCTTTCTTT